This TCR beta chain was captured by sequencing in a study of blood T cell repertoires in COVID-19 (dated by TCRdb to the early 2020s). Some background on the complete study: The collaborator samples originated in the United States, Italy and Spain and spanned the acute and convalescent phases of COVID-19. A freely available public database, intended as a resource for researchers studying the immune response to SARS-CoV-2, is where the repertoires were released. Deeply sampled blood TCRbeta repertoires from subjects exposed to, actively infected with, or recovered from COVID-19 were included in the dataset. The material from the prospective study consisted of cDNA or gDNA derived from T cells, B-cell-depleted T cells, or PBMCs. Sample metadata almost always included a de-identified subject ID, COVID-19 status, age in years and sex. The samples were drawn from two sources: the first 160 participants of the ongoing ImmuneRACE study, and fewer than 1,500 subjects contributed by 6 global collaborators. HLA class I and class II types, where available, came from metadata supplied by the sample provider rather than from assay-based typing. Results and caveats for the whole study, not just this receptor: The amount of clinical and demographic metadata varied by source and participant and was provided uncurated.

Each collaborating institution followed its own protocols to collect whole blood in K2EDTA tubes. For TCRbeta analysis, collaborators shipped samples in one of three forms: frozen whole blood, isolated PBMCs, or DNA extracted from either of those sample types. This clone appeared a few times. Its antigen specificity is not known. No qualities accompany the bases; no much larger clone lies one base away. The junction shows trimming of 0 bases on V and 5 bases on J, plus 12 bases between the germline ends. CDR1 SGHRS and CDR2 YFSETQ are derived from the germline V gene. The CDR3 covers 14 residues, taking in both the cysteine and the phenylalanine. Of the read, only the CDR3 DNA is kept; its 42 bases are in frame from base 1. The immunoSEQ Assay, a bias-controlled multiplex PCR, was used to amplify TCRbeta CDR3 regions from genomic DNA. For the original study's pipeline: The number of nucleated cells in each sample was estimated by amplification of reference gene primers within the assay. To quantify the absolute abundance of each unique TCRbeta CDR3 rearrangement, sequence reads were collapsed and filtered. Productive Simpson clonality was computed per sample as the square root of Simpson's diversity index over productive rearrangements. TCRdb mirrors the immuneACCESS table, restricted to in-frame sequences. Some clones are absent from its copies; in checked studies, under half trace to an unresolved V gene, and the reason for the others is unknown. The V and J calls and clone size come from that table; D and trimming were worked out from the DNA. The sample table holds some 110,000 clones, of which about three quarters were seen once. The top ten hold around 5.9% of the sample.

The chain joins TRBV5-1 to TRBJ2-7; TRBD1 is possibly the D segment (5 matching bases). The specimen sequenced was peripheral blood. The TCR was taken from a man in his 70s with acute or convalescent COVID-19. CDR3 reads: CASSLGQPLNEQYF. Here is the DNA: TGCGCCAGCAGCTTGGGACAGCCGTTAAACGAGCAGTACTTC.